This entry lists 25 T cell receptor beta chains sequenced from one sample in a study of OX40 agonist ivuxolimab in advanced cancers. The table came from immunoSEQ multiplex PCR; TCRdb's copy has only in-frame clones and leaves some out. The sample lists about 79,000 clones, 80% to 90% occurring once. The sample in question was CD4+ or CD8+ T cells sorted from blood, obtained in a trial of the OX40 agonist ivuxolimab. These receptors were collected from an adult with an advanced solid tumor such as melanoma, head and neck, liver or kidney cancer.

Concerning this clone: One junction end disagrees with the germline gene, perhaps due to a read error. This CDR3 is CASSEGTGGFGTQYF. The CDR3 region has the DNA TGTGCCAGCAGCGAAGGGACAGGGGGCTTTGGGACGCAGTATTTT. The chain employs TRBV2 and TRBJ2-3, with 12 positions matching TRBD1. Germline CDR1 is SNHLY and CDR2 is FYNNEI. CDR3 size: 15 residues.

V is TRBV11-2 and J is TRBJ2-5; D not certain. This CDR3 spans 13 amino acids. V was pared by 1 base and J by 1 base, with 4 bases between. Germline CDR1 SGHAT, CDR2 FQNNGV. In DNA form, the CDR3 reads TGTGCCAGCAGCTTAGGGGTCCAAGAGACCCAGTACTTC. As protein: CASSLGVQETQYF.

This clone was seen only a few times. The chain carries TRBV4-1 and TRBJ1-5; a possible D gene is TRBD1 (5 bases). The CDR3 is 15 residues long. Trimming shortened V by 0 bases and J by 5 bases, and 11 bases separated the two germline ends. The germline gives CDR1 MGHRA, CDR2 YSYEKL. The CDR3 DNA reads as TGCGCCAGCAGCCAAGATTCCCAGGGAGATCAGCCCCAGCATTTT. As protein: CASSQDSQGDQPQHF.

The table lists this clone with a count of one. The chain joins TRBV6-5 to TRBJ2-7, with TRBD1 as a possible D gene (6 bases). CDR1 is MNHEY, CDR2 SVGAGI, per germline. The CDR3 has 15 amino acids. The germline V and J ends were trimmed by 0 bases and 5 bases, with 14 bases remaining between them. The chain's CDR3 is CASSYSIQGENEQYF. The CDR3 nucleotides are TGTGCCAGCAGTTACTCGATACAGGGCGAAAACGAGCAGTACTTC.

This clone was detected many times. V and J are TRBV10-3 and TRBJ1-1; D is ambiguous. V was cut by 4 bases and J by 0 bases, with 6 bases left in between. Germline assignment: CDR1 ENHRY and CDR2 SYGVKD. The CDR3 is made up of 13 amino acids. The CDR3: CAISGPLNTEAFF. The CDR3 DNA reads TGTGCCATCAGTGGTCCACTGAACACTGAAGCTTTCTTT.

The J gene is TRBJ2-7, the V gene TRBV27; 7 nucleotides align to TRBD2. CDR1 MNHEY and CDR2 SMNVEV come from the germline V gene (reference sequence). This CDR3 comprises 16 residues. The trim removed 4 bases at V and 0 bases at J, leaving 9 bases unmatched. CDR3 loop: CASSSREREGSYEQYF. Written as DNA, the CDR3 is TGTGCCAGCAGTTCCCGCGAGCGGGAAGGCTCCTACGAGCAGTACTTC.

This chain joins TRBV5-1 and TRBJ2-7; tentatively, D is TRBD1 or TRBD2 (5 bases each). CDR3 length: 15 amino acids. In germline, CDR1 is SGHRS, CDR2 YFSETQ. V was pared by 4 bases and J by 3 bases, with 17 bases between. The CDR3 is CASSPPGLAGYEQYF. The CDR3 DNA follows: TGCGCCAGCAGCCCACCGGGGCTAGCAGGCTACGAGCAGTACTTC.

The chain carries TRBV10-2 and TRBJ2-6, with no clear D. Trimming cost V 6 bases and J 0 bases, with 12 bases left between them. Germline CDR1 WSHSY, CDR2 SAAADI. The CDR3 has 16 amino acids. CDR3 coding DNA: TGCGCCAGCAGAGGTGATTTCCCCTCTGGGGCCAACGTCCTGACTTTC. Translation gives CASRGDFPSGANVLTF.

The chain uses TRBV5-1 and TRBJ2-3; TRBD2 matches at 8 bases. Germline CDR1 and CDR2: SGHRS and YFSETQ. Germline trimming cut 8 bases from V and 2 bases from J; bases unmatched to any gene: 10. CDR3 size: 15 residues. The CDR3 here is CASVETSAYTDTQYF. CDR3 bases: TGCGCCAGTGTCGAGACTAGCGCCTACACAGATACGCAGTATTTT.

The V gene is TRBV6-5, the J gene TRBJ2-3; D possibly uses TRBD1 or TRBD2 (5 bases each). Germline values: CDR1 MNHEY, CDR2 SVGAGI. The CDR3 loop spans 13 amino acids. Trimming took off 6 bases at V and 2 bases at J, with 9 bases between the two ends. CDR3: CASSRDLTDTQYF. The DNA of the CDR3 is TGTGCCAGCAGCAGGGACCTCACAGATACGCAGTATTTT.

The count of this clone is one. V usage is TRBV12-2 and J usage is TRBJ1-5; TRBD1 reflects the table's D call only, with no check against the DNA. TRBV12-2 counts as a pseudogene. This CDR3 is 16 amino acids long. In nucleotides, the CDR3 is TGTGCAAGTCGCTTAACACAGACAGGGCACAATCAGCCCCAGCATTTT. Translation gives CASRLTQTGHNQPQHF.

Note on this clone: Other DNA sequences in this specimen translate into the identical CDR3. The chain carries TRBV5-1 and TRBJ1-1; D is possibly TRBD1 (5 bases). V gave up 0 bases and J gave up 5 bases, with 11 bases separating them. This CDR3 spans 14 amino acids. Looked up from germline, CDR1 is SGHRS and CDR2 is YFSETQ. The chain's CDR3 is CASSLGQGWTEAFF. In nucleotides, the CDR3 is TGCGCCAGCAGCTTGGGGCAGGGTTGGACTGAAGCTTTCTTT.

In its sample, this clone was seen a few times. The chain is built from TRBV6-1 and TRBJ2-4; D ambiguous. Trimming pared 5 bases from V and 5 bases from J, leaving 13 bases between. Germline V CDR1 and CDR2: MNHNS, SASEGT. The CDR3 is made up of 14 amino acids. CDR3 sequence reads: CASSSIGVQNIQYF. In DNA, the CDR3 is TGTGCCAGCAGTTCAATTGGGGTCCAAAACATTCAGTACTTC.

The CDR3 DNA sequence: TGTGCCAGCAGGGACAGCTATAATTCACCCCTCCACTTT. Protein sequence: CASRDSYNSPLHF. The chain couples TRBV7-9 to TRBJ1-6, with a tentative D call TRBD1 (6 bases). Deletions cut 6 bases from V and 3 bases from J, with 6 bases between. This CDR3 is 13 amino acids long. Germline lookup yields CDR1 SEHNR and CDR2 FQNEAQ (reference sequence).

The V and J genes are TRBV6-7 and TRBJ2-5, with D possibly matching TRBD2 (6 bases). TRBV6-7 is placed among ORFs of uncertain function. Deletions cut 7 bases from V and 2 bases from J, with 11 bases between. This CDR3 has 13 amino acids. The CDR3 sequence: CASTPRGQETQYF. CDR3 nucleotide sequence: TGTGCCAGCACCCCTCGGGGGCAAGAGACCCAGTACTTC.

The chain recombines TRBV28 with TRBJ1-3; a weak D match, TRBD1 (6 bases). Trimming stripped 9 bases from V and 0 bases from J, with 15 bases between. The germline CDR1 and CDR2 sequences are MDHEN and SYDVKM. The CDR3 sequence is 15 residues long. CDR3 sequence reads: CASQTGSNSGNTIYF. DNA of the CDR3: TGTGCCAGTCAAACAGGGTCAAACTCTGGAAACACCATATATTTT.

The rearrangement joins TRBV30 to TRBJ2-1, with TRBD2 matching over 9 bases. Trimming removed 3 bases from V and 9 bases from J; junction bases left unmatched: 9. Germline V gene lookup returns CDR1 GTSNPN and CDR2 SVGIG (reference sequence). The length of the CDR3 is 14 residues. CDR3 sequence: CAWRAGGALPEQFF. The CDR3 coding sequence is TGTGCCTGGAGGGCGGGGGGGGCCCTTCCTGAGCAGTTCTTC.

This chain links TRBV21-1 with TRBJ2-1; the table calls TRBD2, which could not be checked here. TRBV21-1 is flagged as a pseudogene. The CDR3 spans 13 residues. The CDR3 reads CARAGFRVNEQFF. The CDR3 nucleotides read TGTGCCCGGGCGGGTTTTCGCGTCAATGAGCAGTTCTTC.

V gene TRBV10-1 combines with J gene TRBJ2-1; perhaps TRBD2 as D (5 bases). CDR1 is WNHNN, CDR2 SYGVQD, per germline (reference sequence). This CDR3 region has 15 residues. Trimming took 0 bases from V and 5 from J, leaving 11 bases between them. The CDR3 bases are TGCGCCAGCAGTGAGTCCCGCCACGGGGACAATGAGCAGTTCTTC. Translated, it gives CASSESRHGDNEQFF.

The chain employs TRBV11-2 and TRBJ1-4; D is undetermined. V was trimmed by 5 bases and J by 7 bases, leaving 11 bases between them. The CDR3 has 13 residues. Germline loops: CDR1 SGHAT, CDR2 FQNNGV. CDR3: CASSPGLTEKLFF. The DNA of the CDR3 is TGTGCCAGCAGCCCCGGACTTACTGAAAAACTGTTTTTT.

This clone was found once. The rearrangement uses TRBV4-1 and TRBJ2-2, with 16 nucleotides matching TRBD2. Trimming took 4 bases from V and 7 from J; bases not matched to a gene: 6. Germline values: CDR1 MGHRA, CDR2 YSYEKL. The CDR3 covers 17 residues. The CDR3 here is CASSPGLAGGSFGELFF. CDR3 bases: TGCGCCAGCAGCCCGGGACTAGCGGGGGGGTCTTTCGGGGAGCTGTTTTTT.

The rearrangement joins TRBV7-8 to TRBJ2-7; 11 nucleotides align to TRBD1. Looked up from germline, CDR1 is SGHVS and CDR2 is FQNEAQ. CDR3 length: 15 residues. J lost 1 base, V lost 1 base, and 0 bases had no gene match. The CDR3: CASSLGDRGSYEQYF. CDR3 nucleotide sequence: TGTGCCAGCAGCTTAGGGGACAGGGGGTCCTACGAGCAGTACTTC. Full variable domain (missing parts from reference TRBV7-8 and TRBJ2-7): GAGVSQSPRYKVAKRGQDVALRCDPISGHVSLFWYQQALGQGPEFLTYFQNEAQLDKSGLPSDRFFAERPEGSVSTLKIQRTQQEDSAVYLCASSLGDRGSYEQYFGPGTRLTVT.

The gene calls are TRBV19 and TRBJ1-4; D is unresolved. CDR1 and CDR2 from the germline V gene are LNHDA and SQIVND (reference sequence). The CDR3 contains 15 residues. V was cut by 7 bases and J by 0 bases, with 12 bases left in between. For the CDR3, the DNA is TGTGCCAGTACTGAGGCCGGTCCAACTAATGAAAAACTGTTTTTT. Translation gives CASTEAGPTNEKLFF.

This chain connects TRBV10-3 to TRBJ1-1; TRBD1 matches at 7 bases. The CDR3 length is 13 residues. CDR1 is ENHRY, CDR2 SYGVKD, per germline. V was pared by 10 bases and J by 4 bases, with 9 bases of the junction left unmatched. CDR3 sequence reads: CASRQGPGTEAFF. The DNA of the CDR3 is TGTGCCAGCAGACAGGGCCCGGGCACTGAAGCTTTCTTT.

The count of this clone is one. J is TRBJ1-1 and V is TRBV5-8; TRBD1 matches at 7 bases. This CDR3 has 14 amino acids. The germline V gene encodes CDR1 SGHTS and CDR2 YDEGEE. With V trimmed by 2 bases and J by 6 bases, 7 bases remained unmatched. The CDR3 sequence: CASSFRGGLAEAFF. The DNA of the CDR3 is TGTGCCAGCAGCTTCAGGGGGGGTCTGGCTGAAGCTTTCTTT.